These 22 T cell receptor beta chains originate from one sample sequenced in a study of CD8 T cells in ankylosing spondylitis. TCRdb re-called the 5' RACE reads through MiXCR, storing one row per CDR3 protein. The table shows roughly 300,000 distinct CDR3 sequences, with 6.5% to 10% occurring only once. These receptors' targets are unknown. Whole-study results and caveats: A TCR beta motif made of several highly homologous variants seemed typical of ankylosing spondylitis blood.

The material sequenced was blood, either unsorted or a sorted T cell fraction (not recorded which). The source of these receptors is a male donor with ankylosing spondylitis.

The chain recombines TRBV10-3 with TRBJ2-7; D is perhaps TRBD1 (6 bases). In germline, CDR1 is ENHRY, CDR2 SYGVKD. This CDR3 contains 11 residues. V gave up 8 bases and J gave up 6 bases, with 11 bases separating them. DNA for the CDR3: TGTGCCATCGGCAGGGGCTTCGAGCAGTACTTC. Translated, it gives CAIGRGFEQYF.

This clonotype was seen only a few times. The chain joins TRBV24-1 to TRBJ2-2; no clear D. The CDR3 contains 15 residues. Looked up from germline, CDR1 is KGHDR and CDR2 is SFDVKD. V lost 4 bases and J lost 2, with 10 bases in between. The CDR3 coding sequence is TGTGCCACCAGTGAGTCACTCGATAACACCGGGGAGCTGTTTTTT. Translating it yields CATSESLDNTGELFF.

This clonotype was seen at least ten times. The chain employs TRBV7-9 and TRBJ2-1, with D tentatively TRBD2 (6 bases). The germline CDR1 and CDR2 sequences are SEHNR and FQNEAQ (reference sequence). This CDR3 region has 14 residues. Trimming took 5 bases from V and 8 from J, leaving 16 bases between them. CDR3 protein: CASSQGGSVDEQFF. The CDR3 region has the DNA TGTGCCAGCAGCCAGGGAGGTTCCGTCGATGAGCAGTTCTTC. Full variable domain (outside the CDR3, taken from reference TRBV7-9 and TRBJ2-1): DTGVSQNPRHKITKRGQNVTFRCDPISEHNRLYWYRQTLGQGPEFLTYFQNEAQLEKSRLLSDRFSAERPKGSFSTLEIQRTEQGDSAMYLCASSQGGSVDEQFFGPGTRLTVL.

Only a few counts were recorded for this clonotype. One end of the junction fails to match germline, which may point to a read error. The V gene is TRBV2, the J gene TRBJ1-5; the D is unclear. The CDR3 is 16 residues long. Germline CDR1 SNHLY, CDR2 FYNNEI. The CDR3 DNA reads TGTGCCAGCAGCGAAGAGGGTTGGGATAGCAATCAGCCCCAGCATTTT. This codes for CASSEEGWDSNQPQHF.

This clonotype occurred a few times. The rearrangement links TRBV4-1 to TRBJ2-2; unclear D gene. Germline V lookup: CDR1 MGHRA, CDR2 YSYEKL. The ends were cut back, 4 bases at V and 7 bases at J, with 19 bases in the middle. CDR3 length equals 16 residues. CDR3 bases: TGCGCCAGCAGCCCCCTCGTGACGGGCCGTGACGGGGAGCTGTTTTTT. Translated, it gives CASSPLVTGRDGELFF.

This clonotype was counted ten times or more. The chain has TRBV5-1 and TRBJ2-5; possibly TRBD1 for D (6 bases). This CDR3 comprises 14 residues. CDR1 SGHRS and CDR2 YFSETQ come from the germline V gene. The ends were cut back, 4 bases at V and 2 bases at J, with 12 bases in the middle. In nucleotides, the CDR3 is TGCGCCAGCAGCCTTACGGACAGACAAGAGACCCAGTACTTC. The encoded protein is CASSLTDRQETQYF.

The rearrangement uses TRBV10-3 and TRBJ2-3; D is possibly TRBD1 or TRBD2 (5 bases each). The germline CDR1 and CDR2 sequences are ENHRY and SYGVKD. The V end lost 3 bases, the J end lost 8 bases, and 9 bases lay between the germline ends. The CDR3 has 12 residues. DNA for the CDR3: TGTGCCATCAGTGAAATAGGGACTACGCAGTATTTT. Amino acid sequence: CAISEIGTTQYF.

This clonotype showed up just a few times. The DNA for the CDR3 is TGCGCCAGCAGCCAAGGGTCCGGGGGACAGGGGGGTAATCAGCCCCAGCATTTT. This gives the protein CASSQGSGGQGGNQPQHF. This sequence joins TRBV4-1 and TRBJ1-5, with 11 positions matching TRBD1. This CDR3 is built from 18 residues. The junction had 9 bases not matched to a gene; V was cut back by 1 base and J by 4 bases. CDR1 is MGHRA, CDR2 YSYEKL, per germline.

The CDR3 sequence: CASSLAQRGPSYNEQFF. The CDR3 nucleotides are TGTGCCAGCAGCTTAGCTCAGAGGGGGCCGTCCTACAATGAGCAGTTCTTC. V usage is TRBV7-9 and J usage is TRBJ2-1; 7 bases agree with TRBD1. Germline CDR1 and CDR2: SEHNR and FQNEAQ (reference sequence). Losses at the gene ends were 0 bases for V and 1 base for J; bases not matched to a gene: 6. CDR3 size: 17 residues.

This chain uses TRBV7-9 with TRBJ1-5; 10 bases match TRBD1. Per the germline V gene, CDR1 is SEHNR and CDR2 is FQNEAQ (reference sequence). After removal of 5 bases from V and 3 bases from J, the junction contained 7 bases not matched to a gene. There are 16 residues in the CDR3. The CDR3 DNA reads TGTGCCAGCAGCCCTGGACAGGGGGACTTCAATCAGCCCCAGCATTTT. This codes for CASSPGQGDFNQPQHF.

V gene TRBV20-1 combines with J gene TRBJ2-1, with TRBD2 identical over 13 bases. Germline CDR1 DFQATT, CDR2 SNEGSKA (reference sequence). Germline trimming cut 1 base from V and 4 bases from J; bases unmatched to any gene: 4. There are 16 residues in the CDR3. The CDR3 loop reads CSARATTSGRYNEQFF. The CDR3 DNA follows: TGCAGTGCTAGAGCGACGACTAGCGGGAGGTACAATGAGCAGTTCTTC.

This clonotype was detected only a few times. The chain joins TRBV11-2 to TRBJ2-1; 15 bases fit TRBD2. V trimming: 5 bases; J trimming: 4 bases; junction bases outside the gene matches: 12. CDR1 is SGHAT, CDR2 FQNNGV, per germline. The CDR3 spans 19 residues. CDR3 loop: CASSPGLAGGGWGYNEQFF. CDR3 nucleotide sequence: TGTGCCAGCAGCCCGGGACTAGCGGGAGGTGGGTGGGGTTACAATGAGCAGTTCTTC.

In this sample, this clonotype turned up many times. The gene calls are TRBV7-2 and TRBJ2-3; D ambiguous. V was shortened by 1 base and J by 0 bases, with 5 bases between the two germline ends. CDR3 length equals 14 residues. Germline V gene sequence: CDR1 SGHTA, CDR2 FQGNSA. CDR3 coding DNA: TGTGCCAGCAGCTTAGGACGGAGCACAGATACGCAGTATTTT. As protein: CASSLGRSTDTQYF.

This clonotype has just a few counts. This rearrangement joins TRBV4-2 to TRBJ2-1; 10 nucleotides match TRBD2. The CDR3 has 16 amino acids. Germline values: CDR1 LGHNA, CDR2 YNFKEQ. J lost 5 bases, V lost 1 base, and 5 bases had no gene match. The CDR3 coding sequence is TGTGCCAGCAGCCAAGGGACTAGCGGCTATGACAATGAGCAGTTCTTC. Amino acid sequence: CASSQGTSGYDNEQFF.

The chain links TRBV10-3 to TRBJ2-4, with D unclear. CDR3 length: 13 amino acids. Germline V gene lookup returns CDR1 ENHRY and CDR2 SYGVKD. V was clipped by 7 bases and J by 7 bases, with 14 bases between them. The CDR3 loop is CAIIRVGPNIQYF. CDR3 DNA: TGTGCCATCATCCGGGTAGGACCGAACATTCAGTACTTC.

V gene TRBV10-3 combines with J gene TRBJ2-1; TRBD1 aligns across 9 bases. The CDR3 has 13 amino acids. The J segment lost 6 bases and the V segment lost 6 bases, leaving 3 bases of the junction unmatched. Germline lookup yields CDR1 ENHRY and CDR2 SYGVKD. CDR3 nucleotide sequence: TGTGCCATCAGGAGGACAGGGGTCAATGAGCAGTTCTTC. Its protein product is CAIRRTGVNEQFF.

The V gene is TRBV11-2, the J gene TRBJ2-7; perhaps TRBD2 as D (6 bases). Trimming pared 5 bases from V and 3 bases from J, leaving 29 bases between. The CDR3 covers 19 residues. The germline V gene has CDR1 SGHAT and CDR2 FQNNGV. CDR3 sequence: CASSPDREDRDLTVYEQYF. CDR3 nucleotides: TGTGCCAGCAGCCCAGATAGGGAGGACCGGGACCTTACCGTCTACGAGCAGTACTTC.

This clonotype was picked up a small number of times. The chain employs TRBV20-1 and TRBJ2-4; no firm D call. Germline V gene lookup returns CDR1 DFQATT and CDR2 SNEGSKA (reference sequence). The CDR3 consists of 15 residues. Trimming cost V 4 bases and J 0 bases, with 13 bases left between them. The CDR3: CSAIEVEIAKNIQYF. CDR3 sequence (DNA): TGCAGTGCTATAGAGGTCGAGATAGCCAAAAACATTCAGTACTTC.

This clonotype was counted only a few times. DNA for the CDR3: TGCAGTGCCTCCTGGCCAGGGAGTGAAAAACTGTTTTTT. This gives the protein CSASWPGSEKLFF. V and J are TRBV20-1 and TRBJ1-4, with a weak D call TRBD1 (5 bases). The CDR3 contains 13 residues. CDR1 is DFQATT and CDR2 is SNEGSKA in the germline V gene (reference sequence). V dropped 6 bases and J dropped 7 bases, with 15 bases sitting between them.

This clonotype turned up a few times. The V call is TRBV12-3 or TRBV12-4, the J call TRBJ1-4; TRBD1 is a possible D gene (5 bases). The CDR3 extends over 16 amino acids. Trimming took off 4 bases at V and 0 bases at J, with 12 bases between the two ends. The CDR3 nucleotides read TGTGCCAGCAGTTGGACCCCGGGGGCAACTAATGAAAAACTGTTTTTT. It yields the protein CASSWTPGATNEKLFF.

This clonotype appeared a few times. The V and J genes are TRBV28 and TRBJ2-7, with D perhaps TRBD2 (5 bases). Trimming stripped 6 bases from V and 1 base from J, with 13 bases between. This CDR3 spans 14 amino acids. Germline CDR1 is MDHEN and CDR2 is SYDVKM. The CDR3 bases are TGTGCCAGCAGCGAGGGCCAGAGGTCCTACGAGCAGTACTTC. This gives the protein CASSEGQRSYEQYF.

The CDR3 DNA follows: TGCAGCGGACAGGGGGCGTATGAGCAGTTCTTC. Translating it yields CSGQGAYEQFF. V gene TRBV29-1 combines with J gene TRBJ2-1, with 10 bases aligning to TRBD1. V was clipped by 7 bases and J by 8 bases; unmatched bases: 2. The CDR3 spans 11 residues. CDR1 and CDR2 (germline): SQVTM, ANQGSEA.